The present T cell receptor (beta chain) was sequenced within a study of T cell responses to AZD1222 COVID-19 vaccine. Regarding the study as a whole: Repertoire collection took place solely once the T cell response had peaked.

The CDR3 covers 11 residues. The ends were cut back, 3 bases at V and 6 bases at J, with 4 bases in the middle. As to this clone: Its specificity is unknown. Different DNA sequences within this sample yield the same CDR3.

Profiled with immunoSEQ multiplex PCR; TCRdb holds only in-frame clones, not every one. This sample yields about 92,000 clones, of which more than 75% are seen a single time; roughly 10% belongs to the top ten. The sequence was collected from an adult in good health. V is TRBV12-3 or TRBV12-4 and J is TRBJ2-3; D is uncertain. The sample in question was peripheral blood, obtained on day 0 of AZD1222 vaccination. This CDR3 reads CASSLTDTQYF. As DNA, the CDR3 is TGTGCCAGCAGTTTGACCGATACGCAGTATTTT.